These T cell receptor beta chains were read from a single sample in a study of blood T cell repertoires in COVID-19. The repertoire was sequenced with immunoSEQ multiplex PCR; TCRdb's copy has only in-frame clones and lacks some. Counted here are more than 350,000 clones, 85% to 90% occurring once; the ten biggest clones make up 1%. The sequenced material came from PBMCs or T cells enriched from blood (not recorded which). The receptors here all came from a man aged 18-30 years who had recovered from COVID-19. The CDR3 runs from the conserved cysteine through the conserved F or W. Each record gives: D gene, J gene, clone size, V gene, CDR3 length, CDR3 DNA, CDR3 protein. The D gene is left open where the match is weak. The size field is filled for only some rows; it gives once, few, many or a size class.

D: TRBD1
J: TRBJ1-1
size: NA
V: TRBV18
length: 16
DNA: TGTGCCAGCTCACCCCGGACAGGGAGCCTGAACACTGAAGCTTTCTTT
CDR3: CASSPRTGSLNTEAFF

D: NA
J: TRBJ2-7
size: NA
V: TRBV30
length: 15
DNA: TGTGCCTGGAGTGTATCTAGTTTGGCAGCCTACGAGCAGTACTTC
CDR3: CAWSVSSLAAYEQYF

D: NA
J: TRBJ1-5
size: NA
V: TRBV2
length: 15
DNA: TGTGCCAGCAGGCCCGACAGCGCCGGTAATCAGCCCCAGCATTTT
CDR3: CASRPDSAGNQPQHF

D: TRBD2
J: TRBJ2-3
size: NA
V: TRBV28
length: 16
DNA: TGTGCCAGCAGTCCCGGGGGACTAGCGGGAGCTGATACGCAGTATTTT
CDR3: CASSPGGLAGADTQYF

D: TRBD2
J: TRBJ2-1
size: NA
V: TRBV28
length: 14
DNA: TGTGCCAGCAGCCGGACTAGAGCATCGGTTGAGCAGTTCTTC
CDR3: CASSRTRASVEQFF

D: NA
J: TRBJ1-1
size: NA
V: TRBV29-1
length: 13
DNA: TGCAGCGTTTTACGGGGGGCGACCACTGAAGCTTTCTTT
CDR3: CSVLRGATTEAFF

D: TRBD2
J: TRBJ2-3
size: once
V: TRBV6-4
length: 15
DNA: TGTGCCAGCAGTGCTAGCGGGAGTGGAATAGATACGCAGTATTTT
CDR3: CASSASGSGIDTQYF

D: NA
J: TRBJ1-2
size: NA
V: TRBV4-2
length: 14
DNA: TGTGCCAGCAGTTCGAACGTGGAGGGCAGGGTGGACACCTTC
CDR3: CASSSNVEGRVDTF

D: NA
J: TRBJ2-1
size: NA
V: TRBV12-3/TRBV12-4
length: 12
DNA: TGTGCCAGCAGCCGAGGCGTGGTTGAGCAGTTCTTC
CDR3: CASSRGVVEQFF

D: TRBD1
J: TRBJ1-4
size: NA
V: TRBV12-3/TRBV12-4
length: 11
DNA: TGTGCCAGCAGCTTGGGGACAGAACTGTTTTTT
CDR3: CASSLGTELFF

D: TRBD1
J: TRBJ1-3
size: few
V: TRBV7-3
length: 16
DNA: TGTGCCAGCAGCTTCCCGCGACAGGGTGATGGAAACACCATATATTTT
CDR3: CASSFPRQGDGNTIYF

D: TRBD1
J: TRBJ1-5
size: few
V: TRBV7-9
length: 16
DNA: TGTGCCAGCAGCCCCGGGACAGGATATAGCAATCAGCCCCAGCATTTT
CDR3: CASSPGTGYSNQPQHF

D: TRBD1
J: TRBJ1-2
size: NA
V: TRBV10-3
length: 15
DNA: TGTGCCATCAGGGACAGGGGGTTCCCTGACTATGGCTACACCTTC
CDR3: CAIRDRGFPDYGYTF

D: NA
J: TRBJ2-7
size: NA
V: TRBV19
length: 14
DNA: TGTGCCAGTAGTACAGGGACAATCTCCTACGAGCAGTACTTC
CDR3: CASSTGTISYEQYF

D: NA
J: TRBJ1-1
size: NA
V: TRBV7-9
length: 15
DNA: TGTGCCAGCAGCTTAGGGGCAGGGGCCCTCACTGAAGCTTTCTTT
CDR3: CASSLGAGALTEAFF

D: NA
J: TRBJ1-2
size: NA
V: TRBV5-4
length: 12
DNA: TGTGCCAGCAGCTTTAGTCTCTATGGCTACACCTTC
CDR3: CASSFSLYGYTF

D: TRBD1
J: TRBJ1-6
size: NA
V: TRBV5-1
length: 17
DNA: TGCGCCAGCAGCTCAAGAACCGGAGACAGGGGGCGGTCACCCCTCCACTTT
CDR3: CASSSRTGDRGRSPLHF

D: NA
J: TRBJ1-4
size: NA
V: TRBV12-3/TRBV12-4
length: 12
DNA: TGTGCCAGCAGTCAGCCGGGTCCTAAACTGTTTTTT
CDR3: CASSQPGPKLFF

D: NA
J: TRBJ2-7
size: NA
V: TRBV27
length: 16
DNA: TGTGCCAGCAGTTTAAGGGACACCGACCTTACCTACGAGCAGTACTTC
CDR3: CASSLRDTDLTYEQYF

D: NA
J: TRBJ2-3
size: NA
V: TRBV19
length: 16
DNA: TGTGCCAGTAGTAGGTTCGCAGGGTCTAGCACAGATACGCAGTATTTT
CDR3: CASSRFAGSSTDTQYF

D: NA
J: TRBJ2-1
size: NA
V: TRBV7-2
length: 13
DNA: TGTGCCAGCAGCTTCCCCGGGGGCAATGAGCAGTTCTTC
CDR3: CASSFPGGNEQFF

D: NA
J: TRBJ2-3
size: once
V: TRBV7-9
length: 15
DNA: TGTGCCAGCACCCCCGGAGGGGGCGCCTCAGATACGCAGTATTTT
CDR3: CASTPGGGASDTQYF

D: NA
J: TRBJ1-5
size: NA
V: TRBV5-4
length: 13
DNA: TGTGCCAGCAGCTGGGACATCAATCAGCCCCAGCATTTT
CDR3: CASSWDINQPQHF

D: TRBD1
J: TRBJ1-3
size: NA
V: TRBV7-8
length: 19
DNA: TGTGCCAGCAGCTTATACCCATCCCAGGGGGCAAAGACTGGAAACACCATATATTTT
CDR3: CASSLYPSQGAKTGNTIYF

D: NA
J: TRBJ1-1
size: NA
V: TRBV28
length: 15
DNA: TGTGCCAGCAGTTTATCTGGGGGCTGGTACACTGAAGCTTTCTTT
CDR3: CASSLSGGWYTEAFF

D: NA
J: TRBJ1-4
size: NA
V: TRBV7-9
length: 14
DNA: TGTGCCAGCAGCTTACTATCAACTAATGAAAAACTGTTTTTT
CDR3: CASSLLSTNEKLFF

D: NA
J: TRBJ1-4
size: NA
V: TRBV7-9
length: 13
DNA: TGTGCCAGCAGCTTAAGCGAGAATGAAAAACTGTTTTTT
CDR3: CASSLSENEKLFF

D: NA
J: TRBJ2-5
size: NA
V: TRBV10-1
length: 13
DNA: TGCGCCAGCAGTGGGTCTCTACAAGAGACCCAGTACTTC
CDR3: CASSGSLQETQYF

D: NA
J: TRBJ2-1
size: NA
V: TRBV5-6
length: 14
DNA: TGTGCCAGCAGCTTGGGGACAGATTACAATGAGCAGTTCTTC
CDR3: CASSLGTDYNEQFF

D: NA
J: TRBJ1-5
size: NA
V: TRBV19
length: 15
DNA: TGTGCCAGTAGTATAAGGGGTGAGAGCAATCAGCCCCAGCATTTT
CDR3: CASSIRGESNQPQHF

D: NA
J: TRBJ1-6
size: NA
V: TRBV2
length: 13
DNA: TGTGCCAGTAAACAGGGTGGGAATTCACCCCTCCACTTT
CDR3: CASKQGGNSPLHF

D: NA
J: TRBJ2-7
size: once
V: TRBV3-1/TRBV3-2
length: 15
DNA: TGTGCCAGCAGCCAATGGGACAACACCCCCTACGAGCAGTACTTC
CDR3: CASSQWDNTPYEQYF

D: NA
J: TRBJ1-1
size: NA
V: TRBV3-1/TRBV3-2
length: 14
DNA: TGTGCCAGCAGCCAAGGTCTGCGTTACACTGAAGCTTTCTTT
CDR3: CASSQGLRYTEAFF

D: TRBD1
J: TRBJ1-2
size: NA
V: TRBV28
length: 13
DNA: TGTGCCAGCAGCCCGGACAGGGTTAGTGGCTACACCTTC
CDR3: CASSPDRVSGYTF

D: NA
J: TRBJ1-6
size: NA
V: TRBV7-9
length: 18
DNA: TGTGCCAGCAGCTTATTTATATTTGGACATTTCTATAATTCACCCCTCCACTTT
CDR3: CASSLFIFGHFYNSPLHF

D: TRBD1
J: TRBJ1-2
size: NA
V: TRBV7-6
length: 16
DNA: TGTGCCAGCAGCTTAGCACAGGGGGGTGGAAACTATGGCTACACCTTC
CDR3: CASSLAQGGGNYGYTF

D: TRBD1
J: TRBJ2-7
size: NA
V: TRBV7-2
length: 15
DNA: TGTGCCAGCAGCTTAGTCGAGGGGGCGTCCAACGAGCAGTACTTC
CDR3: CASSLVEGASNEQYF

D: NA
J: TRBJ1-5
size: NA
V: TRBV19
length: 15
DNA: TGTGCCAGTAGTATAGTTCAACAGAGAGATCAGCCCCAGCATTTT
CDR3: CASSIVQQRDQPQHF

D: TRBD1
J: TRBJ2-5
size: NA
V: TRBV6-2/TRBV6-3
length: 14
DNA: TGTGCCAGCAGTTTCCAGGACAGGCGAGAGACCCAGTACTTC
CDR3: CASSFQDRRETQYF

D: TRBD1
J: TRBJ1-2
size: NA
V: TRBV5-1
length: 14
DNA: TGCGCCAGCAGCCCTGGGACAGCTAACTATGGCTACACCTTC
CDR3: CASSPGTANYGYTF

D: TRBD1
J: TRBJ2-3
size: NA
V: TRBV13
length: 17
DNA: TGTGCCAGCAGCCTAACCGGGTGGGACAGGGATTTTGATACGCAGTATTTT
CDR3: CASSLTGWDRDFDTQYF

D: TRBD1
J: TRBJ2-3
size: NA
V: TRBV16
length: 13
DNA: TGTGCCAGCTCCCAGGGGGTTAAAGATACGCAGTATTTT
CDR3: CASSQGVKDTQYF

D: TRBD1
J: TRBJ1-6
size: NA
V: TRBV7-9
length: 17
DNA: TGTGCCAGCAGCTCAGACGGGACAGCTCTTGATAATTCACCCCTCCACTTT
CDR3: CASSSDGTALDNSPLHF

D: TRBD1
J: TRBJ1-5
size: NA
V: TRBV5-4
length: 16
DNA: TGTGCCAGCAGCAAACTTCACCAGGGGGTCAATCAGCCCCAGCATTTT
CDR3: CASSKLHQGVNQPQHF

D: TRBD1
J: TRBJ1-1
size: NA
V: TRBV5-4
length: 16
DNA: TGTGCCAGCAGCGGAGCTGTCGGGACAGGGAACACTGAAGCTTTCTTT
CDR3: CASSGAVGTGNTEAFF

D: NA
J: TRBJ1-6
size: NA
V: TRBV28
length: 15
DNA: TGTGCCAGCAGTACCACAGGCTTGTATAATTCACCCCTCCACTTT
CDR3: CASSTTGLYNSPLHF

D: NA
J: TRBJ1-2
size: NA
V: TRBV10-3
length: 14
DNA: TGTGCCATCAGTGAAGGTGTGGAGGGAAGCGGCTACACCTTC
CDR3: CAISEGVEGSGYTF

D: TRBD1
J: TRBJ1-2
size: NA
V: TRBV28
length: 15
DNA: TGTGCCAGCAGTACCAGACAGGGGGGTAATCATGGCTACACCTTC
CDR3: CASSTRQGGNHGYTF

D: TRBD2
J: TRBJ2-7
size: NA
V: TRBV5-4
length: 15
DNA: TGTGCCAGCTCAGCGGCGTCGGGACTAGCGGCCGAGCAGTACTTC
CDR3: CASSAASGLAAEQYF

D: NA
J: TRBJ1-5
size: NA
V: TRBV6-5
length: 15
DNA: TGTGCCAGCAGTTACTCCCGGACAGGCAATCAGCCCCAGCATTTT
CDR3: CASSYSRTGNQPQHF

D: TRBD2
J: TRBJ2-7
size: NA
V: TRBV6-2/TRBV6-3
length: 19
DNA: TGTGCCAGCAGCCTACACCAGCCGGGACTAGCGGGAGTGGCCTACGAGCAGTACTTC
CDR3: CASSLHQPGLAGVAYEQYF

D: NA
J: TRBJ2-2
size: few
V: TRBV7-9
length: 12
DNA: TGTGCCAGCAGTAGGGGTACCGGGGAGCTGTTTTTT
CDR3: CASSRGTGELFF

D: NA
J: TRBJ1-4
size: few
V: TRBV5-4
length: 17
DNA: TGTGCCAGCAGCTCCAGGGGAATAGAGGGGGTTAATGAAAAACTGTTTTTT
CDR3: CASSSRGIEGVNEKLFF

D: NA
J: TRBJ1-4
size: NA
V: TRBV28
length: 14
DNA: TGTGCCAGCAGTTCTACGGGGGAAAATGAAAAACTGTTTTTT
CDR3: CASSSTGENEKLFF

D: NA
J: TRBJ2-2
size: NA
V: TRBV28
length: 16
DNA: TGTGCCAGCAGTTTAATGACCGGACACTACACCGGGGAGCTGTTTTTT
CDR3: CASSLMTGHYTGELFF